This T cell receptor beta chain is from a study of T cells expressing NK-cell markers. The CDR3 sequence is 13 residues long. Per germline, CDR1 MDHEN and CDR2 SYDVKM. TCRdb re-called the 5' RACE reads; every CDR3 protein appears as one record, without DNA. Its clone listing holds approximately 110,000 distinct CDR3 sequences. The sequenced sample consisted of blood T cells: a sorted CD56 or NKG2C T cell subset, CD4+ or CD8+ T cells, or bulk PBMC T cells (not recorded which). This TCR derives from a woman between 18 and 70 years old in good health. The chain uses TRBV28 and TRBJ2-7. The CDR3 sequence: CASSFNGGYEHYF.